This T cell receptor beta chain was obtained from a study of blood T cells in healthy people across ages. V was trimmed by 3 bases and J by 10 bases, leaving 22 bases between them. CDR1 is KGHSH, CDR2 LQKENI, per germline. The CDR3 is 16 residues long. For the second PCR, which ran for about 7 to 11 cycles, a sample-barcoded 5' primer and a J-beta primer mix were used. A single record per CDR3 protein comes from TCRdb applying MiXCR to the 5' RACE reads. The sample consists of around 1,500,000 distinct CDR3 sequences, 42% of them appearing once. This chain uses TRBV18 with TRBJ2-1; D is possibly TRBD1 (6 bases). The sample was blood. The receptor was derived from a woman aged 18-29 years in good health. DNA for the CDR3: TGTGCCAGCTCACCCCCTCTTGGAACAGGGCACCGGGAGCAGTTCTTC. This encodes CASSPPLGTGHREQFF.